These 29 T cell receptor beta chains originate from one sample sequenced in a study of blood T cell repertoires in COVID-19. Only in-frame clones appear in the TCRdb table, and some are missing; sequencing was by immunoSEQ multiplex PCR. Altogether about 670,000 clones are present, 85% to 90% being singletons, with the ten largest covering 0.2% to 0.3%. The sequencing input was peripheral blood. These receptors originate from a woman aged 18-35 years with acute or convalescent COVID-19.

This chain joins TRBV25-1 and TRBJ2-5; no clear D gene. This CDR3 contains 13 residues. Trimming removed 7 bases at V and 4 bases at J, with 13 bases between. Germline V gives CDR1 MGHDK, CDR2 SYGVNS. The CDR3 region has the DNA TGTGCCAGCAATACCGGGTGGTTAGAGACCCAGTACTTC. Translating it yields CASNTGWLETQYF.

V and J are TRBV4-2 and TRBJ2-1; D is possibly TRBD1 (6 bases). CDR1 is LGHNA and CDR2 is YNFKEQ in the germline V gene. The CDR3 has 17 residues. Deletions cut 1 base from V and 0 bases from J, with 13 bases between. CDR3: CASSQGDNRDSYNEQFF. The CDR3 coding sequence is TGTGCCAGCAGCCAAGGGGACAACAGGGACTCCTACAATGAGCAGTTCTTC.

The chain combines TRBV2 with TRBJ1-1; weak D call: TRBD1 (6 bases). CDR1 and CDR2 from the germline V gene are SNHLY and FYNNEI. V lost 1 base and J lost 2, with 11 bases in between. This CDR3 has 15 amino acids. The CDR3 loop is CASSEEGDPNTEAFF. CDR3 bases: TGTGCCAGCAGTGAAGAGGGGGATCCCAACACTGAAGCTTTCTTT.

This clone showed up just a few times. This sequence joins TRBV10-2 and TRBJ2-7; weak D call: TRBD2 (5 bases). CDR1 is WSHSY and CDR2 is SAAADI in the germline V gene. The CDR3 totals 12 residues. Trimming removed 5 bases from V and 6 bases from J, with 11 bases in between. DNA of the CDR3: TGCGCCAGCAGTCCGAGCCGGGGCGAGCAGTACTTC. Translated: CASSPSRGEQYF.

The genes are TRBV4-1 and TRBJ1-1; no clear D. The germline gives CDR1 MGHRA, CDR2 YSYEKL. The CDR3 length is 13 residues. Trimming took 0 bases from V and 7 from J, leaving 9 bases between them. This chain's CDR3 is CASSQEQTNEAFF. DNA for the CDR3: TGCGCCAGCAGCCAAGAACAGACTAATGAAGCTTTCTTT.

This chain uses TRBV30 with TRBJ1-6; D uncertain. V was shortened by 2 bases and J by 8 bases, with 10 bases between the two germline ends. The germline V gene encodes CDR1 GTSNPN and CDR2 SVGIG (reference sequence). The CDR3 extends over 13 amino acids. The CDR3 DNA reads TGTGCCTGGAGTCCCGGGGTGGATTCACCCCTCCACTTT. Its translation: CAWSPGVDSPLHF.

The chain has TRBV9 and TRBJ2-7; weak D call: TRBD2 (5 bases). Trimming removed 0 bases at V and 1 base at J, with 11 bases between. The CDR3 extends over 15 amino acids. CDR1 and CDR2 (germline): SGDLS, YYNGEE. The CDR3 DNA reads as TGTGCCAGCAGCGTAGAGGGCGGGCTTTCCTACGAGCAGTACTTC. It yields the protein CASSVEGGLSYEQYF.

V gene TRBV6-1 combines with J gene TRBJ1-5; 7 bases fit TRBD1. In germline, CDR1 is MNHNS, CDR2 SASEGT. After removal of 1 base from V and 7 bases from J, the junction contained 4 bases not matched to a gene. The CDR3 has 14 residues. The CDR3 sequence is CASSEGWDSQPQHF. The CDR3 DNA reads TGTGCCAGCAGTGAAGGCTGGGACAGCCAGCCCCAGCATTTT.

This chain connects TRBV2 to TRBJ1-2; D may be TRBD1 (5 bases). Germline-derived CDR1 and CDR2 are SNHLY and FYNNEI. V was clipped by 8 bases and J by 8 bases, with 21 bases between them. The CDR3 loop spans 14 amino acids. The CDR3 DNA follows: TGTGCCAGCCCATCCTTTTGGACAACTCCCGGCTACACCTTC. It codes for CASPSFWTTPGYTF.

The chain has TRBV27 and TRBJ1-6; D is unresolved. V was pared by 1 base and J by 8 bases, with 6 bases between. CDR1 is MNHEY and CDR2 is SMNVEV in the germline V gene (reference sequence). This CDR3 has 13 amino acids. The CDR3 sequence is CASSLYQDSPLHF. The CDR3 coding sequence is TGTGCCAGCAGTTTATACCAGGATTCACCCCTCCACTTT.

The rearrangement uses TRBV4-1 and TRBJ2-3; 11 bases are shared with TRBD2. Germline lookup yields CDR1 MGHRA and CDR2 YSYEKL. Trimming took 9 bases from V and 2 from J; bases not matched to a gene: 4. The CDR3 is 14 amino acids. Written as DNA, the CDR3 is TGCGCCAGTAGCGGGGGGGTTCACACAGATACGCAGTATTTT. It yields the protein CASSGGVHTDTQYF.

The chain links TRBV2 to TRBJ2-2, with TRBD1 matching over 7 bases. The CDR3 runs to 14 residues. Looked up from germline, CDR1 is SNHLY and CDR2 is FYNNEI. V shed 4 bases and J 5 bases; nucleotides not matched to a gene: 4. The CDR3 nucleotides read TGTGCCAGCAGTGCCCCGACAGGGACCGGGGAGCTGTTTTTT. It encodes CASSAPTGTGELFF. Full variable domain (missing parts from reference TRBV2 and TRBJ2-2): EPEVTQTPSHQVTQMGQEVILRCVPISNHLYFYWYRQILGQKVEFLVSFYNNEISEKSEIFDDQFSVERPDGSNFTLKIRSTKLEDSAMYFCASSAPTGTGELFFGEGSRLTVL.

In regard to this clone: Other DNA sequences in this specimen translate into the identical CDR3. The chain has TRBV5-4 and TRBJ2-7, with 12 bases fitting TRBD2. V shed 3 bases and J 7 bases; nucleotides not matched to a gene: 11. This CDR3 has 16 amino acids. Germline V CDR1 and CDR2: SGHNT, YYREEE (reference sequence). The CDR3 coding sequence is TGTGCCAGCAGCTCGGCGACTAGCGGGGGTCGGGGGGAGCAGTACTTC. Translating it yields CASSSATSGGRGEQYF.

This clone showed up just a few times. This chain links TRBV7-2 with TRBJ1-2; 8 bases fit TRBD1. Germline CDR1 SGHTA, CDR2 FQGNSA. V shed 2 bases and J 1 base; nucleotides not matched to a gene: 9. This CDR3 has 17 amino acids. The CDR3 sequence is CASSLLDRGDINYGYTF. DNA of the CDR3: TGTGCCAGCAGCTTATTAGACAGGGGCGACATTAACTATGGCTACACCTTC.

The rearrangement uses TRBV7-9 and TRBJ1-6; tentatively, D is TRBD1 (6 bases). CDR1 is SEHNR and CDR2 is FQNEAQ in the germline V gene (reference sequence). This CDR3 region has 14 residues. V gave up 1 base and J gave up 11 bases, with 12 bases separating them. CDR3 DNA sequence: TGTGCCAGCAGCTTAGGAGAGGGGGGGGCACCCCTCCACTTT. This gives the protein CASSLGEGGAPLHF. Using reference TRBV7-9 and TRBJ1-6 for the parts outside the CDR3, the full variable domain is DTGVSQNPRHKITKRGQNVTFRCDPISEHNRLYWYRQTLGQGPEFLTYFQNEAQLEKSRLLSDRFSAERPKGSFSTLEIQRTEQGDSAMYLCASSLGEGGAPLHFGNGTRLTVT.

The J gene is TRBJ2-7, the V gene TRBV9; TRBD2 aligns across 7 bases. This CDR3 is 13 amino acids long. After removal of 4 bases from V and 7 bases from J, the junction contained 8 bases not matched to a gene. Germline CDR1 reads SGDLS; CDR2 reads YYNGEE. The CDR3 reads CASSTGPGGEQYF. The CDR3 coding sequence is TGTGCCAGCAGCACGGGACCGGGGGGTGAGCAGTACTTC.

This chain links TRBV27 with TRBJ2-2; D uncertain. V was shortened by 5 bases and J by 1 base, with 2 bases between the two germline ends. The CDR3 loop spans 12 amino acids. Germline V CDR1 and CDR2: MNHEY, SMNVEV (reference sequence). The CDR3 reads CASSQNTGELFF. CDR3 in DNA: TGTGCCAGCAGTCAGAACACCGGGGAGCTGTTTTTT.

V is TRBV2 and J is TRBJ1-1; 9 bases are a match to TRBD1. The CDR3 is 14 residues long. Losses at the gene ends were 6 bases for V and 4 bases for J; bases not matched to a gene: 6. Germline V gene lookup returns CDR1 SNHLY and CDR2 FYNNEI. CDR3 bases: TGTGCCAGCAGGGTCGACAGGGGGAGCACTGAAGCTTTCTTT. Protein: CASRVDRGSTEAFF.

V usage is TRBV9 and J usage is TRBJ1-1; unclear D gene. This CDR3 region has 14 residues. The germline gives CDR1 SGDLS, CDR2 YYNGEE. Trimming cost V 4 bases and J 5 bases, with 15 bases left between them. The CDR3 loop reads CASSPLGRGTEAFF. The CDR3 DNA follows: TGTGCCAGCAGCCCCTTGGGTCGCGGTACTGAAGCTTTCTTT.

The gene calls are TRBV29-1 and TRBJ1-2, with D perhaps TRBD1 (5 bases). This CDR3 comprises 14 residues. V was shortened by 0 bases and J by 8 bases, with 16 bases between the two germline ends. Germline V lookup: CDR1 SQVTM, CDR2 ANQGSEA. The CDR3 loop is CSVEDPNRQWGYTF. The CDR3 coding sequence is TGCAGCGTTGAAGATCCTAACAGGCAATGGGGCTACACCTTC.

The genes are TRBV13 and TRBJ2-5, with 8 bases fitting TRBD2. The V segment lost 5 bases and the J segment 3 bases; nucleotides outside the gene matches: 2. CDR1 is PRHDT and CDR2 is FYEKMQ in the germline V gene (reference sequence). The CDR3 extends over 13 amino acids. CDR3 in DNA: TGTGCCAGCAGCCAACTAGCGGAAGAGACCCAGTACTTC. Its translation: CASSQLAEETQYF.

The chain recombines TRBV19 with TRBJ1-6, with D tentatively TRBD1 (6 bases). CDR1 and CDR2 from the germline V gene are LNHDA and SQIVND (reference sequence). The length of the CDR3 is 16 residues. V shed 2 bases and J shed 12 bases, with 20 bases lying between them. CDR3 sequence: CASSIPSGTKAVPLHF. CDR3 coding DNA: TGTGCCAGTAGTATACCCTCCGGGACAAAAGCGGTACCCCTCCACTTT.

V is TRBV11-2 and J is TRBJ1-1; D possibly corresponds to TRBD1 (5 bases). V was shortened by 7 bases and J by 0 bases, with 12 bases between the two germline ends. Germline lookup yields CDR1 SGHAT and CDR2 FQNNGV. The CDR3 consists of 14 residues. The CDR3 region is CASNLDRLNTEAFF. The CDR3 DNA reads TGTGCCAGCAACCTCGACAGACTGAACACTGAAGCTTTCTTT.

The chain employs TRBV5-1 and TRBJ2-6, with a weak D call TRBD2 (6 bases). Trimming pared 3 bases from V and 4 bases from J, leaving 11 bases between. Germline CDR1 and CDR2: SGHRS and YFSETQ. The CDR3 has 15 amino acids. CDR3 sequence (DNA): TGCGCCAGCAGCTGGAGGGGAAACGGGGCCAACGTCCTGACTTTC. It is translated as CASSWRGNGANVLTF.

The chain combines TRBV7-3 with TRBJ1-6, with TRBD1 matching over 8 bases. V lost 4 bases, J lost 10 bases, and 6 bases stayed unmatched. This CDR3 region has 14 residues. The germline V gene has CDR1 SGHTA and CDR2 FQGTGA. The CDR3 nucleotides read TGTGCCAGCAGCTCTCAGGGGGCAGGGTCACCCCTCCACTTT. The encoded protein is CASSSQGAGSPLHF.

This chain joins TRBV18 and TRBJ2-4; 7 bases match TRBD2. The V gene's germline CDR1 is KGHSH and CDR2 LQKENI. This CDR3 contains 14 residues. Trimming removed 0 bases from V and 8 bases from J; junction bases left unmatched: 4. The CDR3 protein is CASSPPGGADIQYF. The DNA of the CDR3 is TGTGCCAGCTCACCACCGGGAGGGGCGGACATTCAGTACTTC.

This sequence joins TRBV9 and TRBJ2-1; 7 nucleotides line up with TRBD1. Germline trimming cut 6 bases from V and 12 bases from J; bases unmatched to any gene: 6. The germline CDR1 and CDR2 sequences are SGDLS and YYNGEE. The CDR3 extends over 11 amino acids. The CDR3 region has the DNA TGTGCCAGCAAAGGAAGGGGGCGGCAGTTCTTC. As protein: CASKGRGRQFF.

The chain links TRBV12-5 to TRBJ1-2, with D tentatively TRBD1 (5 bases). The germline CDR1 and CDR2 sequences are LGHNT and FRNRAP. V was clipped by 3 bases and J by 1 base, with 12 bases between them. The CDR3 runs 15 residues. The CDR3 nucleotides read TGTGCTAGTGGTTTTTTTAAGGGGCTTAACTATGGCTACACCTTC. Residues: CASGFFKGLNYGYTF.

The chain employs TRBV6-5 and TRBJ1-3, with 12 bases lining up with TRBD1. V shed 9 bases and J 4 bases; nucleotides not matched to a gene: 7. Germline V gives CDR1 MNHEY, CDR2 SVGAGI. The CDR3 totals 15 residues. The CDR3 here is CASYWDRGPGNTIYF. The CDR3 nucleotides read TGTGCCAGTTACTGGGACAGGGGGCCGGGAAACACCATATATTTT.